This TCR beta chain derives from a study of T cell clonality in common variable immunodeficiency. Study observations and caveats: In common variable immunodeficiency, TCR beta chains reportedly carried fewer deletions and N-nucleotide insertions. Fewer TCRbeta clones were shared among CVID subjects than controls.

The data were produced by immunoSEQ multiplex PCR, yet TCRdb's version contains in-frame clones alone and is incomplete. The sample has 35,000 to 50,000 clones, none seen only once. Caucasian heritage predominated among both patients and controls. Germline CDR1 LNHDA, CDR2 SQIVND (reference sequence). CDR3 length: 15 residues. Many counts were recorded for this clone. Its antigen is not identified. The read comes to an end 3 residues before the CDR3 does, leaving the germline J gene to fill in the end. Specimen: peripheral blood mononuclear cells. The rearrangement joins TRBV19 to TRBJ1-1; 9 bases are a match to TRBD1. The origin of this receptor is a person aged 18 to 70 in good health. Incomplete CDR3 DNA: TGTGCCAGTAGCTATCCGGGACAGGGTCGGAGGTTG. Translating it yields CASSYPGQGRRL. The full CDR3 protein is CASSYPGQGRRLAFF.